The rows below give T cell receptor beta chains drawn from one sample of a study of regulatory T cells in long-lasting Graves disease. Via MiXCR, TCRdb re-called the multiplex PCR reads, giving one row per CDR3 protein. In the table there are about 460,000 distinct CDR3 sequences, 12% to 15% of which are singletons. This same sample was also taken into another study, of T cells in Graves' hyperthyroidism and ophthalmopathy.

The sequencing used peripheral blood mononuclear cells (PBMCs), collected at new diagnosis, from a patient treated with antithyroid drugs. The receptors here all came from a woman between 45 and 60 years old with Graves disease. Both conserved end residues are part of each CDR3. D genes are given only for firm matches. A clone size is listed for some rows: how often the clone was seen (once, few, many), or a class if it is expanded.

cdr3_nt,cdr3_aa,v_call,clone_size,d_call,j_call
TGTGCCAGCAGACGACTAGAGTGGTCCACAGGGGTCGGGGAGCTGTTTTTT,CASRRLEWSTGVGELFF,TRBV4-2,few,.,TRBJ2-2
TGTGCCAGCAATGGGGGAGCCGACAGGGCGGATGGCTACACCTTC,CASNGGADRADGYTF,TRBV12-3/TRBV12-4,many,TRBD1,TRBJ1-2
TGCGCCAGCAGCCAAGAAGGGCTGAACACTGAAGCTTTCTTT,CASSQEGLNTEAFF,TRBV4-1,many,.,TRBJ1-1
TGCAGCGAGGTAGGGGGCGTGGGTACACCCCTCCACTTT,CSEVGGVGTPLHF,TRBV29-1,few,TRBD1,TRBJ1-6
TGTGCCAGCAGTTTCAGTATTGGGAACACCGGGGAGCTGTTTTTT,CASSFSIGNTGELFF,TRBV28,many,.,TRBJ2-2
TGTGCCAGCTCACCACGTCAGGGGTCGGAAAAACTGTTTTTT,CASSPRQGSEKLFF,TRBV18,many,.,TRBJ1-4
TGCAGCGTTGGGGCAGGGGGTGCAGATACGCAGTATTTT,CSVGAGGADTQYF,TRBV29-1,.,TRBD1,TRBJ2-3
TGTGCCAGTAGTGGAGGGACATTCACTGGAAACACCATATATTTT,CASSGGTFTGNTIYF,TRBV19,.,.,TRBJ1-3
TGTGCCAGCAGCTTAGAAGGTTTTGGGGCAGGGGGGCGCCGGAATGAGCAGTTCTTC,CASSLEGFGAGGRRNEQFF,TRBV13,few,.,TRBJ2-1
TGCAGTGCTAGAGACCCAAGGAGCCCCTATAATTCACCCCTCCACTTT,CSARDPRSPYNSPLHF,TRBV20-1,few,.,TRBJ1-6
TGTGCCAGCAGCCAAGAAACGGGCAACAATGAGCAGTTCTTC,CASSQETGNNEQFF,TRBV3-1,.,.,TRBJ2-1
TGTGCCAGCAGTCCCCCCCTCCGGGACAGGGTCAATCAGCCCCAGCATTTT,CASSPPLRDRVNQPQHF,TRBV28,many,TRBD1,TRBJ1-5
TGTGCCACCAGTGGCCGCGGCACAGGGATGGAGACCCAGTACTTC,CATSGRGTGMETQYF,TRBV24-1,many,.,TRBJ2-5